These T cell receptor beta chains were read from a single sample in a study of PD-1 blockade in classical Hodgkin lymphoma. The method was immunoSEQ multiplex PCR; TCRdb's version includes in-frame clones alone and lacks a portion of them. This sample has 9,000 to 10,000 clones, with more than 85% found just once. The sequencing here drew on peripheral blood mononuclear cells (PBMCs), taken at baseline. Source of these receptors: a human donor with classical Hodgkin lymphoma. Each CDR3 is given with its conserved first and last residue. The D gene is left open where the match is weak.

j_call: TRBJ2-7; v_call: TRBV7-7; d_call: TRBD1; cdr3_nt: TGTGCTAACAGCTTAGGACAGGGGAGAAACGAGCAGTACTTC; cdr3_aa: CANSLGQGRNEQYF
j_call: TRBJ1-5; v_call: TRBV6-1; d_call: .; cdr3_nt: TGTGCCAGCAGTACAGGACAGCCACAGCCCCAGCATTTT; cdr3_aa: CASSTGQPQPQHF
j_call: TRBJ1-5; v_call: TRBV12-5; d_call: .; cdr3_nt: TGTGCTAGTGGTCCACTACTAGCAGGGGACCAGCCCCAGCATTTT; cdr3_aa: CASGPLLAGDQPQHF
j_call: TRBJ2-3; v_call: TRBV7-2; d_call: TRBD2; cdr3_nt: TGTGCCAGCAGCCTAAGAGCGGGAAGGGGCACAGATACGCAGTATTTT; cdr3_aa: CASSLRAGRGTDTQYF
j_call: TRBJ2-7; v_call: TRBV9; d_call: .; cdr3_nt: TGTGCCAGCAGCGCCTCCTCGGGAGTCGGTTTATTCGAGCAGTACTTC; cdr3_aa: CASSASSGVGLFEQYF
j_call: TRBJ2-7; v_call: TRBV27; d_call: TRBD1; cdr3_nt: TGTGCCAGCAGCCTATCCGGGACAGGCTCCTACGAGCAGTACTTC; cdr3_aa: CASSLSGTGSYEQYF
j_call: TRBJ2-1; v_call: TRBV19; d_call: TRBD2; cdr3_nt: TGTGCCAGTAGCGTAGCGGGCCCCTACAATGAGCAGTTCTTC; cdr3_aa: CASSVAGPYNEQFF
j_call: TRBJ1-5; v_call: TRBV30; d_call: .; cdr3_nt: TGTGCCTGGAGGGAAAAGGGGGGAGGTCAGCCCCAGCATTTT; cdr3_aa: CAWREKGGGQPQHF
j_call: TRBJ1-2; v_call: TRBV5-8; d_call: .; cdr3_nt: TGTGCCAGCACCCACCGGGGGGCGGACTATGGCTACACCTTC; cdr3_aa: CASTHRGADYGYTF
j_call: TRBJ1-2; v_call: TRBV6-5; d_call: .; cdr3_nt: TGTGCCAGCAGTTACCTTTCCGGGGGAAGTTATGGCTACACCTTC; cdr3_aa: CASSYLSGGSYGYTF
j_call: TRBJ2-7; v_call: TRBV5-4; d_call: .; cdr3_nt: TGTGCCAGCAGTTTAGGTACTCCCACTAATTACGAGCAGTACTTC; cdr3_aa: CASSLGTPTNYEQYF
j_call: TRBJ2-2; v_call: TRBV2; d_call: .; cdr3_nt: TGTGCCAGCAGTGAAGGCTGGGCCGGGGAGCTGTTTTTT; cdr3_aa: CASSEGWAGELFF